The clone carrying this T cell receptor (beta chain) was observed a handful of times. What it binds is unknown. The source of the sample is a study of CD8 T cells in ankylosing spondylitis. The V and J ends lost 0 bases and 0 bases respectively, with 9 bases between them. The CDR3 is 16 residues long. CDR1 is LGHNA and CDR2 is YSLEER in the germline V gene. Points from the study as a whole: What seemed typical of ankylosing spondylitis blood was a TCR beta motif built from several highly homologous variants. As for the disease-linked clones, they showed a CD8+ phenotype and occurred at relatively low frequencies in peripheral blood.

Each CDR3 protein is one row after TCRdb ran MiXCR on the 5' RACE reads. The table includes about 36,000 distinct CDR3 sequences, 13% detected once. The chain carries TRBV4-3 and TRBJ2-1; possibly TRBD2 for D (5 bases). The sequence derives from a male donor with ankylosing spondylitis. The sample comprised synovial fluid, either unsorted or a sorted T cell fraction (not recorded which). Here the CDR3 DNA reads TGCGCCAGCAGCCAAGATAGCGCGAGCTCCTACAATGAGCAGTTCTTC. This encodes CASSQDSASSYNEQFF.